This T cell receptor (beta chain) comes out of a study of blood T cell repertoires in COVID-19. The CDR3 loop spans 16 amino acids. The V gene lost 0 bases and the J gene lost 7 bases, with 13 bases spanning the gap. Looked up from germline, CDR1 is MGHRA and CDR2 is YSYEKL. Per the original data handling: Amplification with reference gene primers provided the estimates of nucleated cell counts. The table came from immunoSEQ multiplex PCR; TCRdb's copy has only in-frame clones and leaves some out. That table furnishes V, J and clone size, whereas the DNA furnished D and trimming. The sample includes 290,000 or so clones, around 90% of them seen just once.

Sequencing was done on a sample of peripheral blood. The gene calls are TRBV4-1 and TRBJ1-6, with TRBD1 as a possible D gene (6 bases). This TCR derives from a man aged 18-30 years with active or convalescent COVID-19. As DNA, the CDR3 is TGCGCCAGCAGCCAAGAGACAGGCCATACCAATTCACCCCTCCACTTT. Its translation is CASSQETGHTNSPLHF.